Listed below are T cell receptor beta chains from one sample, sequenced in a study of regulatory T cells in long-lasting Graves disease. MiXCR, applied by TCRdb to the multiplex PCR reads, yields one record per CDR3 protein. The sample records over 650,000 distinct CDR3 sequences, around 30% being singletons. This material consisted of peripheral blood mononuclear cells (PBMCs), taken when the disease was refractory, from a patient treated with antithyroid drugs. Source of these receptors: a female donor with Graves disease. CDR3s include the opening cysteine and the closing phenylalanine or tryptophan. Each record gives: CDR3 DNA, CDR3 protein, J gene, D gene, V gene, clone size. The D gene is left open where the match is weak. The size field is filled for only some rows; it gives once, few, many or a size class.

TGTGCCAGCAGCCCGCAAGTCCCCGGGACAGGGTCAGGAGCTTTCTTT | CASSPQVPGTGSGAFF | TRBJ1-1 | TRBD1 | TRBV7-9 | NA
TGCAGTGCTAAAAGGGGGCAAACCGGGGAGCTGTTTTTT | CSAKRGQTGELFF | TRBJ2-2 | TRBD1 | TRBV20-1 | NA
TGTGCCAGCCGCTACCAGGAGGAGTATGGCTACACCTTC | CASRYQEEYGYTF | TRBJ1-2 | NA | TRBV19 | NA
TGTGCCAGCATGGCTAGCGAGAACGGGGAGCTGTTTTTT | CASMASENGELFF | TRBJ2-2 | NA | TRBV12-3/TRBV12-4 | NA
TGTGCCAGCACTCGGGACAGCGGGCGCAATCAGCCCCAGCATTTT | CASTRDSGRNQPQHF | TRBJ1-5 | TRBD1 | TRBV12-3/TRBV12-4 | many
TGTGCCAGCAGTGGGACAGAAAGAGATGGCTACACCTTC | CASSGTERDGYTF | TRBJ1-2 | TRBD1 | TRBV12-3/TRBV12-4 | many
TGTGCCAGCAGTTTCTCAGGGGTAAGCTCCTACAATGAGCAGTTCTTC | CASSFSGVSSYNEQFF | TRBJ2-1 | NA | TRBV28 | few
TGTGCCAGCTCACCGTTCCAATCCTCCTACGAGCAGTACTTC | CASSPFQSSYEQYF | TRBJ2-7 | NA | TRBV18 | NA
TGTGCCAGCAGTTTATTCCTATGGGGGAACACTGAAGCTTTCTTT | CASSLFLWGNTEAFF | TRBJ1-1 | NA | TRBV28 | many
TGTGCCAGCAGTGGACAAGACATCATGAACACTGAAGCTTTCTTT | CASSGQDIMNTEAFF | TRBJ1-1 | NA | TRBV6-1 | many
TGCGCCAGCAGAAGGACAGGGGGCAACGATCAGCCCCAGCATTTT | CASRRTGGNDQPQHF | TRBJ1-5 | TRBD1 | TRBV5-1 | NA
TGTGCCAGCAGTTCCATTCTCTATCAGCCCCAGCATTTT | CASSSILYQPQHF | TRBJ1-5 | NA | TRBV6-5 | NA
TGCAGTGCTAGAGGGGTTGGAAATGGGACAGGGAAAGGCTACACCTTC | CSARGVGNGTGKGYTF | TRBJ1-2 | TRBD1 | TRBV20-1 | NA
TGTGCCAGTAGTATCGGGACAACTAGCACAGATACGCAGTATTTT | CASSIGTTSTDTQYF | TRBJ2-3 | NA | TRBV19 | NA
TGCGCCAGCAGCTTGACCGGGACAGGGGGTAGGCCCACTGAAGCTTTCTTT | CASSLTGTGGRPTEAFF | TRBJ1-1 | TRBD1 | TRBV5-1 | NA
TGCAGTGCATCCGGGACGGCGTATGGCTACACCTTC | CSASGTAYGYTF | TRBJ1-2 | NA | TRBV20-1 | many
TGTGCCAGCAGTTACTACCCCCAGAGCTATGGCTACACCTTC | CASSYYPQSYGYTF | TRBJ1-2 | NA | TRBV6-5 | few
TGCAGTGCTAGAGATCGTTACACTGAAGCTTTCTTT | CSARDRYTEAFF | TRBJ1-1 | NA | TRBV20-1 | NA
TGTGCCAGCAGTTTATCCCCTTATAGAGCATCCTACGAGCAGTACTTC | CASSLSPYRASYEQYF | TRBJ2-7 | NA | TRBV27 | NA
TGTGCCAGCAGCGACACGGGTGCTAACTATGGCTACACCTTC | CASSDTGANYGYTF | TRBJ1-2 | NA | TRBV7-9 | NA
TGTGCCAGCAGCGAGGGACAGGGGATAGTTGGGGAGCTGTTTTTT | CASSEGQGIVGELFF | TRBJ2-2 | TRBD1 | TRBV2 | few
TGTGCCAGCAGTTTAGGGACAGGGGCGAGAGGCTACACCTTC | CASSLGTGARGYTF | TRBJ1-2 | TRBD1 | TRBV12-3/TRBV12-4 | NA
TGCGCCAGCAGCCCGACGTCCGGGACAGGCTCCTACGAGCAGTACTTC | CASSPTSGTGSYEQYF | TRBJ2-7 | TRBD1 | TRBV4-1 | NA
TGTGCCAGCAGCCTCTACAGGGGGCCAAACACTGAAGCTTTCTTT | CASSLYRGPNTEAFF | TRBJ1-1 | TRBD1 | TRBV7-8 | NA
TGTGCCAGCAGCTTAGAGGGCACGACCTTCTCTGGAAACACCATATATTTT | CASSLEGTTFSGNTIYF | TRBJ1-3 | NA | TRBV7-2 | NA
TGTGCCAGCAGTGGTGCTAGCGGGATTTCGAACACCGGGGAGCTGTTTTTT | CASSGASGISNTGELFF | TRBJ2-2 | TRBD2 | TRBV2 | many
TGTGCCAGCAGCTTAGCCCCCGTACCCATTTGGGGCTACACCTTC | CASSLAPVPIWGYTF | TRBJ1-2 | NA | TRBV7-9 | NA
TGCGCCAGCAGCTCGACAGGGGGCTTCACTGAAGCTTTCTTT | CASSSTGGFTEAFF | TRBJ1-1 | TRBD1 | TRBV5-1 | NA
TGCAGCGTTACGACAGGGAATGGCTACACCTTC | CSVTTGNGYTF | TRBJ1-2 | TRBD1 | TRBV29-1 | many
TGTGCCAGCAGTTACAAACAAGACGGCTACACCTTC | CASSYKQDGYTF | TRBJ1-2 | NA | TRBV7-9 | NA